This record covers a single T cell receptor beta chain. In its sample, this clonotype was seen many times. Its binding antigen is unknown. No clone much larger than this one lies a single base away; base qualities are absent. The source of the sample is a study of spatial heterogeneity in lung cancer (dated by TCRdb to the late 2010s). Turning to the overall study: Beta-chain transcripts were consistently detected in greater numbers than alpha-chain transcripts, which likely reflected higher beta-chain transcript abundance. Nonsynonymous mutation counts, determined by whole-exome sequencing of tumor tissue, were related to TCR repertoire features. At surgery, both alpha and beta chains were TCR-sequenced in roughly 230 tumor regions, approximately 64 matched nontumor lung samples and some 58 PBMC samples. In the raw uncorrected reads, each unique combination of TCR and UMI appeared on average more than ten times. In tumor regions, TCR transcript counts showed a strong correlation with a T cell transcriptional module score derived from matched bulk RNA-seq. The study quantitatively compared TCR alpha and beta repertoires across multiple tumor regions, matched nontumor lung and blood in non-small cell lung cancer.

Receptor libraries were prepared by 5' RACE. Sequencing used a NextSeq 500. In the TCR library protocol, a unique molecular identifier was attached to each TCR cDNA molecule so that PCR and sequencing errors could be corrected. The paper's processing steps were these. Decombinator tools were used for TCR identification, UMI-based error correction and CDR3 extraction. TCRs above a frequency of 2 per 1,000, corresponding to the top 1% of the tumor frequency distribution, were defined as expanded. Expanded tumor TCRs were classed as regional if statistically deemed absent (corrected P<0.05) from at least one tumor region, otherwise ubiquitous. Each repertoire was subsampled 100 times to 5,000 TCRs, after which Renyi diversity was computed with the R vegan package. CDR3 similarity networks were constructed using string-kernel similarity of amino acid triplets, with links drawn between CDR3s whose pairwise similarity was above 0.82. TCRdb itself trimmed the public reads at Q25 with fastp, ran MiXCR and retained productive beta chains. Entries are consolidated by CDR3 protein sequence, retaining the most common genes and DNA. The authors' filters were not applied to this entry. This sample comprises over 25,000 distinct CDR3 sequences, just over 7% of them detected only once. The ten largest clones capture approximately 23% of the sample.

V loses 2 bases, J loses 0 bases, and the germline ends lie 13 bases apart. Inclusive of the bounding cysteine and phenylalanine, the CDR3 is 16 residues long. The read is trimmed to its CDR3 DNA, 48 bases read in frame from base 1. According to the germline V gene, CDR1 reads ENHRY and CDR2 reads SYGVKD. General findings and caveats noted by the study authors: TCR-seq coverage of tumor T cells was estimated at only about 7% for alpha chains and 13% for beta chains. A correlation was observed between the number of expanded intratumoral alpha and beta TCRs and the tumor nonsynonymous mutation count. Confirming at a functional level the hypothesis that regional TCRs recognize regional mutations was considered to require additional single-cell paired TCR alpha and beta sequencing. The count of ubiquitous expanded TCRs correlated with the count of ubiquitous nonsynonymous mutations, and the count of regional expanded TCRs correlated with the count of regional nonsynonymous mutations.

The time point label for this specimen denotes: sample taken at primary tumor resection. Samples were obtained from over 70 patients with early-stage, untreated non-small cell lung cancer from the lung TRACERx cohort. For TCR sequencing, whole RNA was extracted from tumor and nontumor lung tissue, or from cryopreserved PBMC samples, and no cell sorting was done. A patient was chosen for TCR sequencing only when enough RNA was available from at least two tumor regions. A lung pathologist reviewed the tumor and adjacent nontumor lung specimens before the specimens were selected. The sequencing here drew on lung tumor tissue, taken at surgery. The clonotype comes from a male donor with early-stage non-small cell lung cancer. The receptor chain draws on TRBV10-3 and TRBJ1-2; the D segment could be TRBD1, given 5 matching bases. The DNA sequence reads TGTGCCATCAGTGAGCGGCGCGACAGCCCTAACTATGGCTACACCTTC. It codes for CAISERRDSPNYGYTF.